The 30 T cell receptor beta chains listed next were all sequenced from one sample in a study of blood T cells in healthy people across ages. Combining a sample-barcoded 5' primer with a J-beta primer mix, a second PCR ran for roughly 7 to 12 cycles. In TCRdb, the 5' RACE reads were re-called with MiXCR into one record per CDR3 protein. The data contain more than 550,000 distinct CDR3 sequences, about 24% of them singletons. What was sequenced was blood. All receptors come from a man in his 70s in good health.

The chain uses TRBV3-1 and TRBJ2-5; 8 bases are a match to TRBD2. The J call may be incorrect, as the DNA end agrees better with TRBJ2-7. Germline V CDR1 and CDR2: LGHDT, YNNKEL (reference sequence). The CDR3 is made up of 16 amino acids. The CDR3 sequence: CASSQGFGGGPYEQYF. DNA of the CDR3: TGTGCCAGCAGCCAAGGGTTTGGCGGGGGGCCCTACGAGCAGTACTTC.

This clonotype was recorded at least ten times. This chain connects TRBV5-1 to TRBJ2-5, with D perhaps being TRBD1 or TRBD2 (5 bases each). V was trimmed by 0 bases and J by 4 bases, leaving 13 bases between them. This CDR3 is built from 15 residues. Looked up from germline, CDR1 is SGHRS and CDR2 is YFSETQ. DNA for the CDR3: TGCGCCAGCAGCTTGGATCCCGGGGCGGTAGAGACCCAGTACTTC. Amino acids: CASSLDPGAVETQYF.

This clonotype was observed a handful of times. The chain combines TRBV11-2 with TRBJ2-3; no clear D gene. The CDR3 runs to 12 residues. Germline values: CDR1 SGHAT, CDR2 FQNNGV. V dropped 6 bases and J dropped 4 bases, with 8 bases sitting between them. The CDR3: CASRPTADTQYF. CDR3 coding DNA: TGTGCCAGCAGACCTACCGCAGATACGCAGTATTTT.

Ten or more counts support this clonotype. This sequence joins TRBV7-2 and TRBJ2-1, with 7 positions matching TRBD2. This CDR3 spans 15 amino acids. Losses at the gene ends were 2 bases for V and 2 bases for J; bases not matched to a gene: 3. CDR1 and CDR2 from the germline V gene are SGHTA and FQGNSA. The CDR3 bases are TGTGCCAGCAGCTTAACCGGGACTACCTACAATGAGCAGTTCTTC. Amino acids: CASSLTGTTYNEQFF. The full variable domain, in which reference TRBV7-2 and TRBJ2-1 provide the parts outside the CDR3, is GAGVSQSPSNKVTEKGKDVELRCDPISGHTALYWYRQSLGQGLEFLIYFQGNSAPDKSGLPSDRFSAERTGGSVSTLTIQRTQQEDSAVYLCASSLTGTTYNEQFFGPGTRLTVL.

In this sample, this clonotype turned up many times. The chain joins TRBV5-6 to TRBJ2-1, with D unclear. Trimming left V 1 base short and J 9 bases short, with 5 bases between. CDR1 is SGHDT, CDR2 YYEEEE, per germline. The CDR3 consists of 11 residues. The CDR3 loop reads CASSLRFEQFF. For the CDR3, the DNA is TGTGCCAGCAGCTTGCGGTTTGAGCAGTTCTTC. Filled out from reference TRBV5-6 and TRBJ2-1, the complete variable domain reads DAGVTQSPTHLIKTRGQQVTLRCSPKSGHDTVSWYQQALGQGPQFIFQYYEEEERQRGNFPDRFSGHQFPNYSSELNVNALLLGDSALYLCASSLRFEQFFGPGTRLTVL.

This chain joins TRBV3-1 and TRBJ1-6, with D tentatively TRBD1 (6 bases). The CDR3 is 14 residues long. Trimming removed 7 bases from V and 8 bases from J, with 15 bases in between. CDR1 and CDR2 (germline): LGHDT, YNNKEL (reference sequence). The CDR3 spells CASTGDRHYSPLHF. Written as DNA, the CDR3 is TGTGCCAGCACGGGAGACAGGCATTATTCACCCCTCCACTTT.

J is TRBJ1-4 and V is TRBV5-5, with a tentative D call TRBD1 (6 bases). The CDR3 length is 15 residues. The germline V gene has CDR1 SGHKS and CDR2 YYEKEE (reference sequence). Trimming shortened V by 0 bases and J by 12 bases, and 18 bases separated the two germline ends. In DNA, the CDR3 is TGTGCCAGCAGCTTGGTTCAGGGGAAGATAGGTCAACTGTTTTTT. Protein sequence: CASSLVQGKIGQLFF.

The genes are TRBV10-2 and TRBJ2-7, with D unresolved. The CDR3 length is 12 residues. Deletions cut 8 bases from V and 7 bases from J, with 15 bases between. CDR1 and CDR2 from the germline V gene are WSHSY and SAAADI. The CDR3 loop is CASSRASGEQYV. The CDR3 DNA reads as TGCGCCAGCTCTAGGGCGTCAGGTGAGCAGTACGTC.

Only a few counts were recorded for this clonotype. This sequence joins TRBV20-1 and TRBJ1-1, with D hard to call. CDR1 and CDR2 (germline): DFQATT, SNEGSKA (reference sequence). Trimming cost V 5 bases and J 0 bases, with 10 bases left between them. The CDR3 is 13 residues long. CDR3 in amino acids: CSASSTVNTEAFF. Written as DNA, the CDR3 is TGCAGTGCTTCCTCCACCGTGAACACTGAAGCTTTCTTT.

The table lists this clonotype with a few counts. This chain uses TRBV7-9 with TRBJ1-4; D is undetermined. Trimming shortened V by 5 bases and J by 7 bases, and 17 bases separated the two germline ends. Germline V gives CDR1 SEHNR, CDR2 FQNEAQ (reference sequence). The CDR3 length is 15 residues. For the CDR3, the DNA is TGTGCCAGCAGCCCCAGTGGGCAGGTTGGTGAAAAACTGTTTTTT. This codes for CASSPSGQVGEKLFF. Full variable domain (rest looked up from reference TRBV7-9 and TRBJ1-4): DTGVSQNPRHKITKRGQNVTFRCDPISEHNRLYWYRQTLGQGPEFLTYFQNEAQLEKSRLLSDRFSAERPKGSFSTLEIQRTEQGDSAMYLCASSPSGQVGEKLFFGSGTQLSVL.

The V gene is TRBV12-3 or TRBV12-4, the J gene TRBJ2-3; D assignment may be TRBD1 or TRBD2 (5 bases each). This CDR3 is built from 15 residues. The ends were cut back, 5 bases at V and 4 bases at J, with 16 bases in the middle. In nucleotides, the CDR3 is TGTGCCAGCAGTCGGAACGGGGCTCTGCCAGATACGCAGTATTTT. This sequence encodes CASSRNGALPDTQYF.

The chain recombines TRBV4-3 with TRBJ2-5, with D perhaps assigned TRBD1 or TRBD2 (6 bases each). The CDR3 has 16 residues. Germline CDR1 reads LGHNA; CDR2 reads YSLEER. The ends were cut back, 0 bases at V and 4 bases at J, with 15 bases in the middle. In DNA, the CDR3 is TGCGCCAGCAGCCAAGACCCGCAACAGGGAGGAGAGACCCAGTACTTC. Translating gives CASSQDPQQGGETQYF.

This clonotype has just a few counts. The V call is TRBV7-9, the J call TRBJ1-1; no clear D. With 1 base removed from V and 0 bases from J, the gap between germline ends came to 12 bases. Germline V gives CDR1 SEHNR, CDR2 FQNEAQ (reference sequence). The CDR3 is made up of 16 amino acids. Here the CDR3 DNA reads TGTGCCAGCAGCTTAGGGGCTGGCAGATTGAACACTGAAGCTTTCTTT. Protein: CASSLGAGRLNTEAFF.

The chain couples TRBV5-6 to TRBJ2-3; TRBD2 is a possible D gene (5 bases). Germline values: CDR1 SGHDT, CDR2 YYEEEE. The ends were cut back, 1 base at V and 0 bases at J, with 24 bases in the middle. The length of the CDR3 is 20 residues. The CDR3 nucleotides are TGTGCCAGCAGCTTGCCTGGACTGGCGGGCCTGATAAGTAGCACAGATACGCAGTATTTT. It encodes CASSLPGLAGLISSTDTQYF.

This clonotype was seen only a few times. This chain connects TRBV29-1 to TRBJ2-2; D is unresolved. The germline CDR1 and CDR2 sequences are SQVTM and ANQGSEA. The germline V and J ends were trimmed by 5 bases and 3 bases, with 13 bases remaining between them. The CDR3 extends over 14 amino acids. The CDR3: CSVLGDTYTGELFF. The CDR3, as DNA: TGCAGCGTTTTAGGTGATACCTACACCGGGGAGCTGTTTTTT.

This clonotype was seen more than once but under ten times. V is TRBV3-1 and J is TRBJ1-2; maybe TRBD1 (6 bases). CDR1 is LGHDT, CDR2 YNNKEL, per germline (reference sequence). The V end lost 5 bases, the J end lost 0 bases, and 16 bases lay between the germline ends. This CDR3 spans 16 amino acids. The CDR3 region is CASSDWGGGSNYGYTF. The CDR3 DNA reads TGTGCCAGCAGCGATTGGGGCGGGGGCTCTAACTATGGCTACACCTTC. Full variable domain (rest looked up from reference TRBV3-1 and TRBJ1-2): DTAVSQTPKYLVTQMGNDKSIKCEQNLGHDTMYWYKQDSKKFLKIMFSYNNKELIINETVPNRFSPKSPDKAHLNLHINSLELGDSAVYFCASSDWGGGSNYGYTFGSGTRLTVV.

This clonotype turned up a few times. The chain links TRBV2 to TRBJ1-2; D remains ambiguous. CDR1 is SNHLY and CDR2 is FYNNEI in the germline V gene. This CDR3 region has 13 residues. Between the trimmed V and J ends, which lost 3 bases and 5 bases, there was a span of 10 bases. CDR3 nucleotide sequence: TGTGCCAGCAGTGAGGACCACTATTATGGCTACACCTTC. It encodes CASSEDHYYGYTF.

This clonotype was observed a single time. The chain recombines TRBV29-1 with TRBJ1-2, with 7 bases matching TRBD1. The CDR3 is made up of 12 amino acids. From germline, CDR1 is SQVTM and CDR2 ANQGSEA. The V segment lost 4 bases and the J segment 7 bases; nucleotides outside the gene matches: 6. The CDR3: CSVGSQGVGYTF. The CDR3 DNA follows: TGCAGCGTTGGCAGTCAGGGGGTTGGCTACACCTTC. Full variable domain (outside the CDR3, taken from reference TRBV29-1 and TRBJ1-2): SAVISQKPSRDICQRGTSLTIQCQVDSQVTMMFWYRQQPGQSLTLIATANQGSEATYESGFVIDKFPISRPNLTFSTLTVSNMSPEDSSIYLCSVGSQGVGYTFGSGTRLTVV.

V usage is TRBV30 and J usage is TRBJ1-1; 8 bases map to TRBD1. Unmatched junction bases numbered 5, after V lost 1 base and J lost 7 bases. Germline CDR1 is GTSNPN and CDR2 is SVGIG (reference sequence). The CDR3 is 13 amino acids. The CDR3 nucleotides are TGTGCCTGGAGTGCGGACAGGGACTATGAAGCTTTCTTT. The encoded protein is CAWSADRDYEAFF.

The table lists this clonotype with a few counts. The rearrangement links TRBV20-1 to TRBJ2-1; D ambiguous. This CDR3 comprises 14 residues. V was trimmed by 6 bases and J by 0 bases, leaving 12 bases between them. Germline CDR1 and CDR2: DFQATT and SNEGSKA (reference sequence). The CDR3, as DNA: TGCAGTGCAGCTACACCGCCCTCCTACAATGAGCAGTTCTTC. It specifies CSAATPPSYNEQFF.

This clonotype occurred a few times. The chain recombines TRBV27 with TRBJ1-2, with D perhaps matching TRBD1 (6 bases). The CDR3 has 13 amino acids. The germline V gene has CDR1 MNHEY and CDR2 SMNVEV (reference sequence). Deletions cut 5 bases from V and 4 bases from J, with 11 bases between. CDR3 in DNA: TGTGCCAGCAGTCACAGCAGGGGCTATGGCTACACCTTC. Translation: CASSHSRGYGYTF.

V is TRBV24-1 and J is TRBJ2-1, with TRBD2 matching 12 bases. CDR1 is KGHDR and CDR2 is SFDVKD in the germline V gene. CDR3 length: 17 amino acids. V trimming: 4 bases; J trimming: 1 base; junction bases outside the gene matches: 4. This chain's CDR3 is CATSEASGGASYNEQFF. CDR3 sequence (DNA): TGTGCCACCAGTGAGGCTAGCGGGGGGGCTTCCTACAATGAGCAGTTCTTC.

Points on this clonotype: The germline gene is not matched at one end of the junction; a read error may be the cause. J is TRBJ1-1 and V is TRBV20-1, with 9 bases fitting TRBD1. CDR3 length: 15 amino acids. The germline V gene encodes CDR1 DFQATT and CDR2 SNEGSKA (reference sequence). CDR3 loop: CSARRRDRVGTEAFF. The CDR3 bases are TGCAGTGCTAGACGCCGGGACAGGGTTGGTACTGAAGCTTTCTTC.

In its sample, this clonotype was seen a few times. Germline is not matched at one junction end, which may reflect a read error. The V and J genes are TRBV12-3 or TRBV12-4 and TRBJ2-7; D unclear. This CDR3 has 11 residues. The CDR3 loop is CASCLRDEQYF. CDR3 nucleotide sequence: TGTGCCAGCTGTTTACGGGACGAGCAGTACTTC.

The table lists this clonotype with a few counts. The chain links TRBV20-1 to TRBJ2-5; 12 bases map to TRBD2. CDR1 DFQATT and CDR2 SNEGSKA come from the germline V gene (reference sequence). CDR3 size: 12 residues. The CDR3 nucleotides are TGCAGCCTAGCGGGAGGGTGGGAGACCCAGTACTTC. It codes for CSLAGGWETQYF.

The V call is TRBV7-2, the J call TRBJ2-5, with 7 bases matching TRBD2. This CDR3 spans 10 amino acids. V lost 11 bases, J lost 7 bases, and 4 bases stayed unmatched. The germline V gene encodes CDR1 SGHTA and CDR2 FQGNSA. DNA of the CDR3: TGTGCCGGCGGGGGATCGACCCAGTACTTC. It encodes CAGGGSTQYF. Supplemented by reference TRBV7-2 and TRBJ2-5, the full variable domain reads GAGVSQSPSNKVTEKGKDVELRCDPISGHTALYWYRQSLGQGLEFLIYFQGNSAPDKSGLPSDRFSAERTGGSVSTLTIQRTQQEDSAVYLCAGGGSTQYFGPGTRLLVL.

This clonotype has more than one count but fewer than ten. The chain carries TRBV20-1 and TRBJ1-1; no firm D call. Germline loops: CDR1 DFQATT, CDR2 SNEGSKA (reference sequence). CDR3 length equals 11 residues. The CDR3 reads CRSTVNTEAFF. CDR3 bases: TGCAGGAGCACAGTGAACACTGAAGCTTTCTTT.

There are a few counts of this clonotype. The J gene is TRBJ1-4, the V gene TRBV29-1, with no clear D. Trimming removed 6 bases from V and 3 bases from J, with 14 bases in between. Per the germline V gene, CDR1 is SQVTM and CDR2 is ANQGSEA. This CDR3 spans 14 amino acids. In DNA form, the CDR3 reads TGCAGCGTCCTGGACCGTCGGGCTAATGAAAAACTGTTTTTT. Translating gives CSVLDRRANEKLFF.

The V and J genes are TRBV14 and TRBJ2-1; D tentatively fits TRBD1 or TRBD2 (5 bases each). CDR3 size: 16 residues. V was pared by 3 bases and J by 4 bases, with 16 bases between. Germline CDR1 and CDR2: SGHDN and FVKESK. The CDR3 sequence is CASSQNPGPLYNEQFF. CDR3 coding DNA: TGTGCCAGCAGCCAGAATCCGGGACCCCTTTACAATGAGCAGTTCTTC.

Only a few counts were recorded for this clonotype. The chain carries TRBV7-9 and TRBJ2-5, with a possible D match to TRBD1 (7 bases). Germline lookup yields CDR1 SEHNR and CDR2 FQNEAQ (reference sequence). V gave up 6 bases and J gave up 4 bases, with 15 bases separating them. This CDR3 is built from 14 residues. The CDR3 loop is CASSSSGGRETQYF. CDR3 DNA: TGTGCCAGCAGTTCGTCAGGGGGGCGAGAGACCCAGTACTTC.